The 27 T cell receptor beta chains below come from one sample, sequenced in a study of blood T cell repertoires in COVID-19. Method: immunoSEQ multiplex PCR; TCRdb's copy keeps in-frame clones and lacks some. The profile shows around 50,000 clones, approximately 88% of them singletons. The sample comprised peripheral blood. Receptor source: a man aged 65 to 85 with acute or convalescent COVID-19.

This chain connects TRBV2 to TRBJ1-2; no clear D gene. This CDR3 has 13 residues. Germline CDR1 SNHLY, CDR2 FYNNEI. V was clipped by 8 bases and J by 0 bases, with 10 bases between them. The CDR3 region has the DNA TGTGCCAGCCAGGACTCGCCTAACTATGGCTACACCTTC. This codes for CASQDSPNYGYTF. The full variable domain, in which reference TRBV2 and TRBJ1-2 provide the parts outside the CDR3, is EPEVTQTPSHQVTQMGQEVILRCVPISNHLYFYWYRQILGQKVEFLVSFYNNEISEKSEIFDDQFSVERPDGSNFTLKIRSTKLEDSAMYFCASQDSPNYGYTFGSGTRLTVV.

This chain links TRBV5-1 with TRBJ2-2, with D possibly matching TRBD1 (6 bases). CDR1 and CDR2 (germline): SGHRS, YFSETQ. V was cut by 4 bases and J by 4 bases, with 20 bases left in between. The CDR3 runs to 17 residues. CDR3 loop: CASSPNVGADGTGELFF. CDR3 nucleotide sequence: TGCGCCAGCAGCCCGAACGTGGGGGCTGACGGCACCGGGGAGCTGTTTTTT. The whole variable domain, filled in from reference TRBV5-1 and TRBJ2-2, reads KAGVTQTPRYLIKTRGQQVTLSCSPISGHRSVSWYQQTPGQGLQFLFEYFSETQRNKGNFPGRFSGRQFSNSRSEMNVSTLELGDSALYLCASSPNVGADGTGELFFGEGSRLTVL.

CDR3 sequence: CASMRIGGNTEAFF. CDR3 nucleotides: TGTGCCAGCATGAGAATCGGCGGGAACACTGAAGCTTTCTTT. V and J are TRBV6-5 and TRBJ1-1, with D unclear. CDR1 and CDR2 from the germline V gene are MNHEY and SVGAGI. The ends were cut back, 7 bases at V and 1 base at J, with 13 bases in the middle. The CDR3 has 14 amino acids.

This clone has only a few counts. This chain joins TRBV5-5 and TRBJ1-1, with 9 bases lining up with TRBD1. The germline gives CDR1 SGHKS, CDR2 YYEKEE (reference sequence). This CDR3 is 14 amino acids long. Trimming cost V 4 bases and J 6 bases; bases outside gene matches: 7. For the CDR3, the DNA is TGTGCCAGCAGCCTGACAGGGGGAGTTGCTGAAGCTTTCTTT. This encodes CASSLTGGVAEAFF. The full variable domain, its missing parts supplied by reference TRBV5-5 and TRBJ1-1, is DAGVTQSPTHLIKTRGQQVTLRCSPISGHKSVSWYQQVLGQGPQFIFQYYEKEERGRGNFPDRFSARQFPNYSSELNVNALLLGDSALYLCASSLTGGVAEAFFGQGTRLTVV.

The chain joins TRBV5-1 to TRBJ1-6, with no clear D. The germline V gene encodes CDR1 SGHRS and CDR2 YFSETQ. The CDR3 runs to 17 residues. The V gene lost 0 bases and the J gene lost 0 bases, with 10 bases spanning the gap. CDR3: CASSLDISSSYNSPLHF. The CDR3 coding sequence is TGCGCCAGCAGCTTGGATATCTCTAGCTCCTATAATTCACCCCTCCACTTT.

This rearrangement joins TRBV5-1 to TRBJ2-1, with 9 bases identical to TRBD2. Losses at the gene ends were 6 bases for V and 9 bases for J; bases not matched to a gene: 7. The CDR3 is 13 amino acids. The germline CDR1 and CDR2 sequences are SGHRS and YFSETQ. CDR3 sequence (DNA): TGCGCCAGCACTAGCGGGACTTCGGGTGAGCAGTTCTTC. Protein sequence: CASTSGTSGEQFF.

The V call is TRBV20-1, the J call TRBJ1-1; no firm D call. The CDR3 covers 14 residues. V was clipped by 3 bases and J by 6 bases, with 17 bases between them. Germline CDR1 reads DFQATT; CDR2 reads SNEGSKA (reference sequence). The chain's CDR3 is CSASRIASRPEAFF. The CDR3 DNA reads as TGCAGTGCTAGTAGGATCGCCAGCAGGCCTGAAGCTTTCTTT.

The rearrangement uses TRBV27 and TRBJ1-2; 9 bases align to TRBD1. CDR1 MNHEY and CDR2 SMNVEV come from the germline V gene (reference sequence). This CDR3 region has 15 residues. The junction had 6 bases not matched to a gene; V was cut back by 5 bases and J by 2 bases. The CDR3 coding sequence is TGTGCCAGCAGTCAATGGACAGGGGCCAACTATGGCTACACCTTC. It codes for CASSQWTGANYGYTF.

This clone appeared a few times. The rearrangement uses TRBV19 and TRBJ1-2; D is undetermined. V was shortened by 5 bases and J by 7 bases, with 20 bases between the two germline ends. CDR1 and CDR2 from the germline V gene are LNHDA and SQIVND (reference sequence). The CDR3 spans 15 residues. The CDR3 loop is CASSRAGAQFVGYTF. The CDR3 nucleotides are TGTGCCAGTAGTCGGGCGGGCGCCCAATTCGTTGGCTACACCTTC.

The CDR3 DNA reads as TGTGCCTGTCCGGGGGGGGGATCTGGAAACACCATATATTTT. Translated: CACPGGGSGNTIYF. The chain carries TRBV30 and TRBJ1-3, with TRBD1 as a possible D gene (5 bases). With 6 bases removed from V and 1 base from J, the gap between germline ends came to 13 bases. The CDR3 covers 14 residues. Germline CDR1 and CDR2: GTSNPN and SVGIG (reference sequence).

The sample holds a few counts of this clone. This chain uses TRBV30 with TRBJ1-4; the D gene is possibly TRBD1 (6 bases). The CDR3 runs 13 residues. CDR1 is GTSNPN and CDR2 is SVGIG in the germline V gene (reference sequence). The germline V and J ends were trimmed by 5 bases and 3 bases, with 10 bases remaining between them. The CDR3 DNA sequence: TGTGCCTGGGGGGGGGCGGCTAATGAAAAACTGTTTTTT. It specifies CAWGGAANEKLFF.

This chain joins TRBV7-9 and TRBJ1-2; D unresolved. This CDR3 comprises 13 residues. The germline CDR1 and CDR2 sequences are SEHNR and FQNEAQ (reference sequence). V gave up 3 bases and J gave up 5 bases, with 10 bases separating them. The CDR3 region is CASSLEGYYGYTF. CDR3 DNA sequence: TGTGCCAGCAGCTTGGAGGGTTATTATGGCTACACCTTC.

The chain recombines TRBV27 with TRBJ2-7; D is ambiguous. Germline CDR1 is MNHEY and CDR2 is SMNVEV (reference sequence). With 0 bases removed from V and 2 bases from J, the gap between germline ends came to 8 bases. CDR3 length equals 14 residues. CDR3 nucleotide sequence: TGTGCCAGCAGTTTATCGGGCAGCCCCTACGAGCAGTACTTC. Its protein is CASSLSGSPYEQYF.

The rearrangement links TRBV30 to TRBJ1-6; the match to TRBD1 covers 8 bases. This CDR3 has 13 amino acids. V gave up 3 bases and J gave up 8 bases; unmatched junction bases: 3. The germline CDR1 and CDR2 sequences are GTSNPN and SVGIG (reference sequence). For the CDR3, the DNA is TGTGCCTGGAGAGAACAGGGGGATTCACCCCTCCACTTT. The encoded protein is CAWREQGDSPLHF.

CDR3 protein: CASSMAGDYGYTF. The DNA for the CDR3 is TGTGCCAGTAGTATGGCAGGGGACTATGGCTACACCTTC. This chain connects TRBV19 to TRBJ1-2; D is perhaps TRBD1 (6 bases). The CDR3 runs 13 residues. V gave up 3 bases and J gave up 3 bases, with 8 bases separating them. Germline assignment: CDR1 LNHDA and CDR2 SQIVND (reference sequence).

The chain joins TRBV11-3 to TRBJ2-1, with TRBD2 identical over 7 bases. The CDR3 loop spans 13 amino acids. The J segment lost 7 bases and the V segment lost 5 bases, leaving 5 bases of the junction unmatched. CDR1 and CDR2 (germline): SGHNT, YENEEA. The CDR3, as DNA: TGTGCCAGCAGCGTCAGCGGGATTAATGAGCAGTTCTTC. Translation: CASSVSGINEQFF. Full variable domain (missing parts from reference TRBV11-3 and TRBJ2-1): EAGVVQSPRYKIIEKKQPVAFWCNPISGHNTLYWYLQNLGQGPELLIRYENEEAVDDSQLPKDRFSAERLKGVDSTLKIQPAELGDSAVYLCASSVSGINEQFFGPGTRLTVL.

The chain employs TRBV7-8 and TRBJ2-7; D may be TRBD2 (6 bases). The germline V gene encodes CDR1 SGHVS and CDR2 FQNEAQ. V lost 3 bases and J lost 5, with 14 bases in between. This CDR3 is 14 amino acids long. In DNA, the CDR3 is TGTGCCAGCAGCTTCCCCACGGAGGGAAACGAGCAGTACTTC. Its translation is CASSFPTEGNEQYF. Complete variable domain (other parts from reference TRBV7-8 and TRBJ2-7): GAGVSQSPRYKVAKRGQDVALRCDPISGHVSLFWYQQALGQGPEFLTYFQNEAQLDKSGLPSDRFFAERPEGSVSTLKIQRTQQEDSAVYLCASSFPTEGNEQYFGPGTRLTVT.

The chain links TRBV30 to TRBJ2-3; maybe TRBD1 (7 bases). The CDR3 has 14 amino acids. Germline CDR1 reads GTSNPN; CDR2 reads SVGIG (reference sequence). Trimming removed 2 bases at V and 6 bases at J, with 15 bases between. The CDR3 DNA sequence: TGTGCCTGGAGTACAATGACAGGGAGGGATACGCAGTATTTT. This encodes CAWSTMTGRDTQYF. Drawing the rest from reference TRBV30 and TRBJ2-3, the complete variable domain is SQTIHQWPATLVQPVGSPLSLECTVEGTSNPNLYWYRQAAGRGLQLLFYSVGIGQISSEVPQNLSASRPQDRQFILSSKKLLLSDSGFYLCAWSTMTGRDTQYFGPGTRLTVL.

DNA of the CDR3: TGCGCCAGCAGCTCCGGTGTGTCCGGGGAGCTGTTTTTT. Amino acid sequence: CASSSGVSGELFF. This rearrangement joins TRBV5-1 to TRBJ2-2; D ambiguous. V gave up 3 bases and J gave up 6 bases, with 9 bases separating them. Germline CDR1 reads SGHRS; CDR2 reads YFSETQ. The CDR3 is made up of 13 amino acids.

Here the CDR3 DNA reads TGTGCCAGCAGTCAAATTCGGGGGGGTGAGCAGTTCTTC. This codes for CASSQIRGGEQFF. This rearrangement joins TRBV12-3 or TRBV12-4 to TRBJ2-1; 8 nucleotides match TRBD2. V dropped 5 bases and J dropped 9; count of bases not matched to a gene: 6. CDR3 length: 13 amino acids.

This clone occurred once. The chain employs TRBV19 and TRBJ2-1; 10 bases are shared with TRBD2. Per the germline V gene, CDR1 is LNHDA and CDR2 is SQIVND (reference sequence). Losses at the gene ends were 3 bases for V and 10 bases for J; bases not matched to a gene: 9. The CDR3 is 15 amino acids. This chain's CDR3 is CASSIGLAAASEQFF. The CDR3 nucleotides are TGTGCCAGTAGTATTGGACTAGCGGCAGCTTCGGAGCAGTTCTTC.

The V and J genes are TRBV3-1 (or the pseudogene TRBV3-2) and TRBJ1-2; D may be TRBD1 (5 bases). The CDR3 runs 15 residues. Germline-derived CDR1 and CDR2 are LGHDT and YNNKEL (reference sequence). Trimming cost V 1 base and J 5 bases, with 14 bases left between them. This chain's CDR3 is CASSQGRGGWYGYTF. CDR3 nucleotide sequence: TGTGCCAGCAGCCAAGGCCGCGGGGGTTGGTATGGCTACACCTTC.

The gene calls are TRBV3-1 (or the pseudogene TRBV3-2) and TRBJ2-1; D possibly corresponds to TRBD2 (5 bases). V gave up 1 base and J gave up 13 bases, with 11 bases separating them. This CDR3 comprises 12 residues. Germline assignment: CDR1 LGHDT and CDR2 YNNKEL (reference sequence). The CDR3 DNA sequence: TGTGCCAGCAGCCAAGCATCGGACTCTCAGTTCTTC. Amino acid sequence: CASSQASDSQFF.

The genes are TRBV5-1 and TRBJ1-1; weak D call: TRBD1 (5 bases). The V gene lost 4 bases and the J gene lost 1 base, with 17 bases spanning the gap. Germline V gene data show CDR1 as SGHRS and CDR2 as YFSETQ. The CDR3 length is 16 residues. The CDR3 DNA is TGCGCCAGCAGCCTGGGACGTTCCCTAGGGAACACTGAAGCTTTCTTT. It codes for CASSLGRSLGNTEAFF.

This rearrangement joins TRBV7-9 to TRBJ1-5; 9 bases match TRBD1. CDR1 and CDR2 from the germline V gene are SEHNR and FQNEAQ (reference sequence). After removal of 1 base from V and 4 bases from J, the junction contained 5 bases not matched to a gene. The CDR3 runs to 16 residues. CDR3 region: CASSLEVGTGNQPQHF. DNA for the CDR3: TGTGCCAGCAGCTTAGAGGTCGGGACAGGGAATCAGCCCCAGCATTTT. The whole variable domain, remainder taken from reference TRBV7-9 and TRBJ1-5, is DTGVSQNPRHKITKRGQNVTFRCDPISEHNRLYWYRQTLGQGPEFLTYFQNEAQLEKSRLLSDRFSAERPKGSFSTLEIQRTEQGDSAMYLCASSLEVGTGNQPQHFGDGTRLSIL.

V and J are TRBV4-1 and TRBJ1-1; D remains ambiguous. Germline lookup yields CDR1 MGHRA and CDR2 YSYEKL. V was shortened by 4 bases and J by 1 base, with 19 bases between the two germline ends. The CDR3 loop spans 17 amino acids. The CDR3 region has the DNA TGCGCCAGCAGCCCTGGCACGGGAGGTAGGACGAACACTGAAGCTTTCTTT. As protein: CASSPGTGGRTNTEAFF.

The gene calls are TRBV30 and TRBJ1-5; D is unclear. Between the trimmed V and J ends, which lost 4 bases and 0 bases, there was a span of 16 bases. The germline CDR1 and CDR2 sequences are GTSNPN and SVGIG (reference sequence). This CDR3 is 16 amino acids long. Here the CDR3 reads CAWILGLRYSNQPQHF. The CDR3 bases are TGTGCCTGGATCCTAGGTTTGCGTTATAGCAATCAGCCCCAGCATTTT.